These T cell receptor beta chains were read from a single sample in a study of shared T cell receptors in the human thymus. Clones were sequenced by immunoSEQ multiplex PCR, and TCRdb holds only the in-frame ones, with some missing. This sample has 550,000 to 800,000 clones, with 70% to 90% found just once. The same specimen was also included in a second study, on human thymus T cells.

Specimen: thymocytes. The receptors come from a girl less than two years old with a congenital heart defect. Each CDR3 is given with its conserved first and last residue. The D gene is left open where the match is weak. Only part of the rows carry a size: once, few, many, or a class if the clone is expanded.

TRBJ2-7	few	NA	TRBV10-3	CAISCMQGGPYEQYF	TGTGCCATCAGTTGTATGCAGGGAGGACCCTACGAGCAGTACTTC
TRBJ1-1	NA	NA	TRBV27	CASSFDRPNTEAFF	TGTGCCAGCAGTTTCGACAGACCAAACACTGAAGCTTTCTTT
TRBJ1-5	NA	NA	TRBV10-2	CASSKAAANQPQHF	TGCGCCAGCAGTAAGGCGGCGGCCAATCAGCCCCAGCATTTT
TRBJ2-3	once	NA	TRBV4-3	CASSQDPIQPPRRSDTQYF	TGCGCCAGCAGCCAAGACCCAATCCAACCTCCGAGGAGGTCAGATACGCAGTATTTT
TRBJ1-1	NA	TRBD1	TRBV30	CAWSVHPTGEPNPNTEAFF	TGTGCCTGGAGTGTCCACCCTACAGGGGAACCAAACCCGAACACTGAAGCTTTCTTT
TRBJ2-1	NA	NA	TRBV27	CASKEKFSAAPSYNEQFF	TGTGCCAGCAAGGAGAAGTTCTCTGCGGCCCCGAGTTACAATGAGCAGTTCTTC
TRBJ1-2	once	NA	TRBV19	CASGQSYGYTF	TGTGCCAGTGGACAGTCCTATGGCTACACCTTC
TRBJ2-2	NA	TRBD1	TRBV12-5	CASGRTGTDTGELFF	TGTGCTAGTGGCCGGACAGGGACGGACACCGGGGAGCTGTTTTTT
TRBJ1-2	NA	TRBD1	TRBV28	CASSAGTGISNYGYTF	TGTGCCAGCAGCGCCGGGACAGGGATCTCTAACTATGGCTACACCTTC
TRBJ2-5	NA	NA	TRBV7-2	CASSSMKARGEETQYF	TGTGCCAGCAGCTCGATGAAAGCGCGGGGCGAAGAGACCCAGTACTTC
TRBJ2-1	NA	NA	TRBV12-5	CASGPGGPYNEQFF	TGTGCTAGTGGCCCGGGGGGCCCCTACAATGAGCAGTTCTTC
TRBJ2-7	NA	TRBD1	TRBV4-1	CASSPDRASGEQYF	TGCGCCAGCAGCCCCGACAGGGCATCGGGCGAGCAGTACTTC
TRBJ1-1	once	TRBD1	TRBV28	CASSLSRDRGITEAFF	TGTGCCAGCAGTTTATCCCGGGACAGGGGAATCACTGAAGCTTTCTTT
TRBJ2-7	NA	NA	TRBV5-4	CASSLGRGAPGYEQYF	TGTGCCAGCAGCTTGGGGCGGGGTGCTCCCGGGTACGAGCAGTACTTC
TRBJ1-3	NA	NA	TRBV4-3	CASSQVNCSGNTIYF	TGCGCCAGCAGCCAAGTAAATTGCTCTGGAAACACCATATATTTT
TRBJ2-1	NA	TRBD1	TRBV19	CASSFLGKDRGAYNEQFF	TGTGCCAGTAGTTTTTTGGGAAAGGACAGGGGAGCCTACAATGAGCAGTTCTTC
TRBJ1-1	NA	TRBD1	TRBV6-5	CASSYSCDRDDQAFF	TGTGCCAGCAGTTACTCGTGTGACAGGGACGACCAAGCTTTCTTT
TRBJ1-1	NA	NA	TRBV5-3	CARSLARNTEAFF	TGTGCCAGAAGCCTTGCGAGAAACACTGAAGCTTTCTTT
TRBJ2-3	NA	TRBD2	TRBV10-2	CASSEYAGGPPDTQYF	TGCGCCAGCAGTGAGTATGCGGGGGGGCCGCCAGATACGCAGTATTTT
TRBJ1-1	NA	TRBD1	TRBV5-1	CASSLFRDRGWNTEAFF	TGCGCCAGCAGCTTGTTTCGGGACAGGGGGTGGAACACTGAAGCTTTCTTT
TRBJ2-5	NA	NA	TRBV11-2	CASSHRGQTQYF	TGTGCCAGCAGCCACCGTGGCCAGACCCAGTACTTC
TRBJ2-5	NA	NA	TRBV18	CASSPRAGLETQYF	TGTGCCAGCTCACCACGGGCTGGGTTAGAGACCCAGTACTTC
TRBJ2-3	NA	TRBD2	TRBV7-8	CASSNSGGLSTDTQYF	TGTGCCAGCAGCAATAGCGGGGGGCTTAGCACAGATACGCAGTATTTT
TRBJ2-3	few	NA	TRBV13	CASSLRQSGDTQYF	TGTGCCAGCAGCTTACGGCAGTCCGGGGATACGCAGTATTTT
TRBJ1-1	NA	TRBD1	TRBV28	CASSLSGQEYHTEAFF	TGTGCCAGCAGTTTATCGGGACAGGAGTACCACACTGAAGCTTTCTTT
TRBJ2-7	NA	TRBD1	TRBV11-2	CASSLEGTGGVPYEQYF	TGTGCCAGCAGCTTAGAAGGGACAGGGGGCGTCCCCTACGAGCAGTACTTC
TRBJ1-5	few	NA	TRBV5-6	CASSLRSATWATDQPQHF	TGTGCCAGCAGCTTGAGGTCGGCCACATGGGCAACGGATCAGCCCCAGCATTTT
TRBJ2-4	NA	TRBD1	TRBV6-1	CASSEGTGGVRPKNIQYF	TGTGCCAGCAGTGAAGGGACAGGGGGGGTGAGGCCAAAAAACATTCAGTACTTC
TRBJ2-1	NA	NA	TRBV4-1	CASNFGALGNEQFF	TGCGCCAGCAACTTTGGGGCTTTAGGCAATGAGCAGTTCTTC
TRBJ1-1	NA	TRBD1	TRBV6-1	CASSDFRGSRTGEDTEAFF	TGTGCCAGCAGTGATTTCCGCGGGAGCCGGACAGGGGAGGACACTGAAGCTTTCTTT
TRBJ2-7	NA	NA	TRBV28	CASSGLWGHNPSYEQYF	TGTGCCAGCAGTGGGCTCTGGGGACATAACCCTTCCTACGAGCAGTACTTC
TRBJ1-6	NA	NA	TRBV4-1	CASSSGRQLVSYNSPLHF	TGCGCCAGCAGCTCGGGAAGGCAGTTAGTCTCCTATAATTCACCCCTCCACTTT
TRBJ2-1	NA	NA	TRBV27	CASSLFGGGRAYNEQFF	TGTGCCAGCAGTTTATTCGGCGGGGGCCGTGCCTACAATGAGCAGTTCTTC
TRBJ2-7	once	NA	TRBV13	CASSSKPPTFTYEQYF	TGTGCCAGCAGCTCAAAACCTCCTACCTTCACCTACGAGCAGTACTTC
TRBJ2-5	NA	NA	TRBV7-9	CASSLFETISVETQYF	TGTGCCAGCAGCTTATTCGAGACTATAAGTGTGGAGACCCAGTACTTC
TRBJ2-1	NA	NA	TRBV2	CASSGTSRVNEQFF	TGTGCCAGCAGTGGGACATCCAGAGTCAATGAGCAGTTCTTC